A single sample gave rise to the 7 T cell receptor beta chains below, sequenced in a study of T cell repertoires in cytomegalovirus infection. Antigens for these TCRs are unknown. In TCRdb, the reads were re-called with MiXCR into one record per CDR3 protein. The sample shows roughly 500,000 distinct CDR3 sequences, roughly 46% of them seen only once. Sample: cultured PBMCs, taken from culture after CMV antigen stimulation. The receptors derive from a human donor in good health (CMV status not recorded). Some clones in this sample may be carry-over from other donors' samples.

The chain carries TRBV7-2 and TRBJ1-4; D not certain. Per the germline V gene, CDR1 is SGHTA and CDR2 is FQGNSA. This CDR3 has 13 residues. The ends were cut back, 5 bases at V and 5 bases at J, with 9 bases in the middle. CDR3 sequence reads: CASSPWENEKLFF. CDR3 DNA: TGTGCCAGCAGCCCCTGGGAAAATGAAAAACTGTTTTTT.

The rearrangement links TRBV19 to TRBJ2-7; 8 bases align to TRBD1. The CDR3 is 12 residues long. Germline-derived CDR1 and CDR2 are LNHDA and SQIVND (reference sequence). After removal of 10 bases from V and 5 bases from J, the junction contained 7 bases not matched to a gene. The CDR3, as DNA: TGTGCCACCCAGGGGGCGAGTCACGAGCAGTACTTC. Protein: CATQGASHEQYF. The variable domain in full, completed from reference TRBV19 and TRBJ2-7, reads DGGITQSPKYLFRKEGQNVTLSCEQNLNHDAMYWYRQDPGQGLRLIYYSQIVNDFQKGDIAEGYSVSREKKESFPLTVTSAQKNPTAFYLCATQGASHEQYFGPGTRLTVT.

The rearrangement uses TRBV19 and TRBJ2-1, with D perhaps matching TRBD1 or TRBD2 (5 bases each). This CDR3 region has 12 residues. From germline, CDR1 is LNHDA and CDR2 SQIVND (reference sequence). Trimming pared 3 bases from V and 7 bases from J, leaving 7 bases between. CDR3 nucleotide sequence: TGTGCCAGTAGTATGGGGGTAAATGAGCAGTTCTTC. This gives the protein CASSMGVNEQFF.

Only a few counts were recorded for this clonotype. The rearrangement links TRBV12-5 to TRBJ2-1; tentative D call: TRBD1 (5 bases). Germline V CDR1 and CDR2: LGHNT, FRNRAP. CDR3 length: 18 amino acids. V was pared by 0 bases and J by 1 base, with 16 bases between. CDR3 sequence reads: CASGLVRQGVLSYNEQFF. The CDR3 nucleotides read TGTGCTAGTGGTTTGGTACGGCAGGGCGTCCTGTCCTACAATGAGCAGTTCTTC.

The V gene is TRBV7-2, the J gene TRBJ2-1; maybe TRBD2 (6 bases). Trimming shortened V by 2 bases and J by 8 bases, and 13 bases separated the two germline ends. This CDR3 is built from 14 residues. CDR1 SGHTA and CDR2 FQGNSA come from the germline V gene. DNA for the CDR3: TGTGCCAGCAGCTTAAACCCAGGAGGGGATGAGCAGTTCTTC. This codes for CASSLNPGGDEQFF.

With respect to this clonotype: A much larger clone lies a single base off, so this may be a read error. V gene TRBV7-2 combines with J gene TRBJ2-3; D possibly matches TRBD1 or TRBD2 (5 bases each). Looked up from germline, CDR1 is SGHTA and CDR2 is FQGNSA. V was pared by 4 bases and J by 1 base, with 9 bases between. The CDR3 has 14 amino acids. The CDR3 protein is CASSSMGGTDTQYF. DNA for the CDR3: TGTGCCAGCAGCTCCATGGGGGGCACAGATACGCAGTATTTT. Complete variable domain (other parts from reference TRBV7-2 and TRBJ2-3): GAGVSQSPSNKVTEKGKDVELRCDPISGHTALYWYRQSLGQGLEFLIYFQGNSAPDKSGLPSDRFSAERTGGSVSTLTIQRTQQEDSAVYLCASSSMGGTDTQYFGPGTRLTVL.

The chain uses TRBV6-6 and TRBJ2-7; 8 nucleotides agree with TRBD1. Germline V lookup: CDR1 MNHNY, CDR2 SVGAGI (reference sequence). There are 15 residues in the CDR3. The V segment lost 5 bases and the J segment 4 bases; nucleotides outside the gene matches: 10. The CDR3 sequence is CASSDIGTGLYEQYF. CDR3 sequence (DNA): TGTGCCAGCAGTGATATCGGGACAGGACTTTACGAGCAGTACTTC.